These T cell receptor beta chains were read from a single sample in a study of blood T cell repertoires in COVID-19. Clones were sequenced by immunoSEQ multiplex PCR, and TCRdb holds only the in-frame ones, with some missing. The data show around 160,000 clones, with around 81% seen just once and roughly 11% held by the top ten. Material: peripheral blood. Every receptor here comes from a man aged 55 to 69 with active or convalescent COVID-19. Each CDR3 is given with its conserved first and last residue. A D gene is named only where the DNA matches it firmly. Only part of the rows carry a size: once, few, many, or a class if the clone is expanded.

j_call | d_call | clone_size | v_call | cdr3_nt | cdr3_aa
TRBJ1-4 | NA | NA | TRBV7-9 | TGTGCCAGCAGCTTCGTACGGGGGGAAAAACTGTTTTTT | CASSFVRGEKLFF
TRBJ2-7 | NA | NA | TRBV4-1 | TGCGCCAGCAGCCAGCAATCAGCGGTCTCCTACGAGCAGTACTTC | CASSQQSAVSYEQYF
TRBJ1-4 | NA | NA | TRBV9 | TGTGCCAGCAGCGACAGGGATTCAACTAATGAAAAACTGTTTTTT | CASSDRDSTNEKLFF
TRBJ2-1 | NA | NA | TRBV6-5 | TGTGCCAGCAGCCGGGACTACAATGAGCAGTTCTTC | CASSRDYNEQFF
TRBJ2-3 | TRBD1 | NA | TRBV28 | TGTGCCAGCAGTACGCCTGCAAAGGGGGCAATCACAGATACGCAGTATTTT | CASSTPAKGAITDTQYF
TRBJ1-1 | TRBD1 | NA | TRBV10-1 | TGCGCCAGCGGTGGACAGGGGAACACTGAAGCTTTCTTT | CASGGQGNTEAFF
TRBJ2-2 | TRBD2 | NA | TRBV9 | TGTGCCAGCAGCGTAGGTGCGGGAGGTACCGGGGAGCTGTTTTTT | CASSVGAGGTGELFF
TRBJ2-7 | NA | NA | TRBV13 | TGTGCCAGCAGCTTAGGCCCAGGGCTATATGAGTACGAGCAGTACTTC | CASSLGPGLYEYEQYF
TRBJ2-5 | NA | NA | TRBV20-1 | TGCAGTGCTAGAGGAGGAGAGACCCAGTACTTC | CSARGGETQYF
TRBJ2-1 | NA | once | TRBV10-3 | TGTGCCATCAACGGCGGGACCGGTTCCAATGAGCAGTTCTTC | CAINGGTGSNEQFF
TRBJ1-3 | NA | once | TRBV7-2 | TGTGCCAGCAGCGCACCACAGGGCTCTGGAAACACCATATATTTT | CASSAPQGSGNTIYF
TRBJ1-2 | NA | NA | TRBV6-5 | TGTGCCAGCAGATCGACAGAAATCCGTTATGGCTACACCTTC | CASRSTEIRYGYTF
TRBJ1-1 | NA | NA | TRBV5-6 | TGTGCCAGCAGCCCCGGGACATCACTAAGCTTCCGCGGGGGTACTGAAGCTTTCTTT | CASSPGTSLSFRGGTEAFF
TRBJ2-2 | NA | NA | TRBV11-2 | TGTGCCAGCAGCTTAGTGCGGGTTGGCACCGGGGAGCTGTTTTTT | CASSLVRVGTGELFF